The next 30 T cell receptor beta chains were all read from a single sample in a study of cytomegalovirus exposure and HLA in healthy donors. Researchers ran the PCR with 60 Vbeta and 13 Jbeta primers. Profiled with immunoSEQ multiplex PCR; TCRdb holds only in-frame clones, not every one. The sample consists of roughly 120,000 clones, around 74% of them appearing once. Sequenced: PBMCs. The receptors stem from a woman under 30 in good health and CMV-seronegative.

The CDR3 nucleotides are TGTGCCAGCAGCTCGACGACCAGGGACAGGGTTGTTGCTCAGCCCCAGCATTTT. Amino acid sequence: CASSSTTRDRVVAQPQHF. J is TRBJ1-5 and V is TRBV5-5; TRBD1 agrees at 9 bases. The V gene's germline CDR1 is SGHKS and CDR2 YYEKEE (reference sequence). The CDR3 consists of 18 residues. J gave up 6 bases and V 3 bases, and 16 bases lay outside the gene matches.

This chain connects TRBV5-4 to TRBJ1-1; 12 bases match TRBD1. The germline CDR1 and CDR2 sequences are SGHNT and YYREEE (reference sequence). This CDR3 has 18 residues. The V and J ends lost 0 bases and 9 bases, in that order; junction bases with no gene match: 15. CDR3 amino acids: CASSLGLPGQGAHLQAFF. CDR3 coding DNA: TGTGCCAGCAGCTTGGGACTCCCGGGACAGGGGGCCCATTTACAAGCTTTCTTT.

DNA of the CDR3: TGTGCCAGTAGTACCTATGGGACAGCCGCCTACGAGCAGTACTTC. Its translation is CASSTYGTAAYEQYF. This rearrangement joins TRBV19 to TRBJ2-7; 7 bases are shared with TRBD1. The V gene's germline CDR1 is LNHDA and CDR2 SQIVND (reference sequence). The CDR3 is 15 residues long. J gave up 2 bases and V 4 bases, and 8 bases lay outside the gene matches.

The rearrangement links TRBV7-9 to TRBJ2-5; TRBD1 agrees at 9 bases. CDR3 size: 15 residues. V lost 8 bases to trimming and J lost 4 bases; unmatched junction nucleotides: 11. Germline V gene data show CDR1 as SEHNR and CDR2 as FQNEAQ (reference sequence). CDR3 residues: CASVRSGQGAETQYF. CDR3 DNA: TGTGCCAGCGTCCGGTCGGGACAGGGCGCAGAGACCCAGTACTTC.

The rearrangement joins TRBV30 to TRBJ2-4; tentative D call: TRBD1 (5 bases). The CDR3 length is 13 residues. The germline CDR1 and CDR2 sequences are GTSNPN and SVGIG (reference sequence). Trimming took off 4 bases at V and 5 bases at J, with 12 bases between the two ends. CDR3 sequence (DNA): TGTGCCTGGAACCCAGGGATTCAAAACATTCAGTACTTC. Protein: CAWNPGIQNIQYF.

This clone was observed a few times. The chain combines TRBV6-6 with TRBJ1-1, with 7 bases that match TRBD1. V dropped 1 base and J dropped 4; count of bases not matched to a gene: 6. This CDR3 region has 15 residues. Germline lookup yields CDR1 MNHNY and CDR2 SVGAGI (reference sequence). The CDR3 region is CASSYLASGGTEAFF. As DNA, the CDR3 is TGTGCCAGCAGTTACTTAGCCTCAGGGGGCACTGAAGCTTTCTTT.

V and J are TRBV4-2 and TRBJ1-2, with D possibly being TRBD1 (5 bases). Germline V CDR1 and CDR2: LGHNA, YNFKEQ. The CDR3 has 17 amino acids. Between the trimmed V and J ends, which lost 4 bases and 1 base, there was a span of 19 bases. The CDR3 DNA reads as TGTGCCAGCAGCCCTCGATCGGGGGGGGAGCTTAACTATGGCTACACCTTC. Its translation is CASSPRSGGELNYGYTF.

The chain combines TRBV5-1 with TRBJ1-1; 7 nucleotides align to TRBD1. This CDR3 has 14 residues. V was pared by 6 bases and J by 2 bases, with 7 bases of the junction left unmatched. Germline V lookup: CDR1 SGHRS, CDR2 YFSETQ. This CDR3 reads CASNVQGFNTEAFF. CDR3 nucleotides: TGCGCCAGCAACGTACAGGGGTTTAACACTGAAGCTTTCTTT.

This clone has just one count. The CDR3 nucleotides read TGTGCCAGCAGTCACAGGGACTCTGGGGCCAACGTCCTGACTTTC. Amino acid sequence: CASSHRDSGANVLTF. The chain has TRBV6-6 and TRBJ2-6; possible D gene TRBD1, 6 bases. Germline V gene sequence: CDR1 MNHNY, CDR2 SVGAGI (reference sequence). The CDR3 totals 15 residues. Deletions cut 5 bases from V and 0 bases from J, with 8 bases between.

V gene TRBV9 combines with J gene TRBJ1-4; D unresolved. V was trimmed by 0 bases and J by 5 bases, leaving 8 bases between them. The germline CDR1 and CDR2 sequences are SGDLS and YYNGEE. The CDR3 extends over 14 amino acids. The CDR3, as DNA: TGTGCCAGCAGCGTAGGCGGATTAAATGAAAAACTGTTTTTT. The encoded protein is CASSVGGLNEKLFF.

J is TRBJ1-1 and V is TRBV19; D unresolved. Trimming removed 7 bases from V and 4 bases from J, with 16 bases in between. CDR3 length equals 14 residues. Germline CDR1 and CDR2: LNHDA and SQIVND (reference sequence). The CDR3 is CASIEAGAGTEAFF. The CDR3 nucleotides read TGTGCCAGTATCGAGGCAGGTGCGGGCACTGAAGCTTTCTTT.

This clone was found a few times. This chain links TRBV18 with TRBJ1-2; D is undetermined. CDR3 size: 14 residues. The ends were cut back, 4 bases at V and 4 bases at J, with 13 bases in the middle. CDR1 and CDR2 (germline): KGHSH, LQKENI. CDR3 DNA sequence: TGTGCCAGCTCACAAAGCCCCCAGGCCTATGGCTACACCTTC. Translated: CASSQSPQAYGYTF.

The chain recombines TRBV29-1 with TRBJ1-2; TRBD1 aligns across 7 bases. The germline CDR1 and CDR2 sequences are SQVTM and ANQGSEA. The CDR3 runs to 12 residues. V lost 6 bases and J lost 6; bases outside the gene matches: 7. The DNA for the CDR3 is TGCAGCGTAATGACAGGGTTTAATGGCTACACCTTC. The encoded protein is CSVMTGFNGYTF.

The rearrangement joins TRBV6-1 to TRBJ2-7; TRBD1 matches at 8 bases. This CDR3 is 12 amino acids long. From germline, CDR1 is MNHNS and CDR2 SASEGT. Trimming cost V 10 bases and J 6 bases; bases outside gene matches: 8. CDR3 loop: CATSDRVSEQYF. In nucleotides, the CDR3 is TGTGCCACCTCGGACAGGGTCAGCGAGCAGTACTTC.

The chain recombines TRBV11-2 with TRBJ1-1; D is unresolved. Germline values: CDR1 SGHAT, CDR2 FQNNGV. CDR3 length equals 13 residues. With 2 bases removed from V and 9 bases from J, the gap between germline ends came to 13 bases. The CDR3 loop is CASSLTGALKAFF. CDR3 DNA sequence: TGTGCCAGCAGCTTAACCGGAGCACTGAAAGCTTTCTTT.

In the case of this clone: One end of the junction does not line up with germline, which may come from a read error. The sample has other DNA sequences that encode this CDR3 too. The genes are TRBV29-1 and TRBJ2-3, with unresolved D. The CDR3 is made up of 14 amino acids. Germline V CDR1 and CDR2: SQVTM, ANQGSEA. The CDR3 is CSVKQNSLTDTQYF. The CDR3 DNA sequence: TGCAGCGTTAAACAGAACTCCCTCACAGATACACAGTATTTT.

The chain joins TRBV6-5 to TRBJ2-7; TRBD2 is a possible D gene (5 bases). The germline V and J ends were trimmed by 2 bases and 2 bases, with 10 bases remaining between them. The CDR3 is made up of 14 amino acids. CDR1 is MNHEY and CDR2 is SVGAGI in the germline V gene. The CDR3 loop is CASSYTIGAYEQYF. In DNA form, the CDR3 reads TGTGCCAGCAGTTACACAATCGGGGCCTACGAGCAGTACTTC.

This clone was seen a handful of times. The CDR3 is CASSEFAGEDTGELFF. The CDR3 DNA reads TGTGCCAGCAGTGAATTCGCTGGGGAGGACACCGGGGAGCTGTTTTTT. V usage is TRBV25-1 and J usage is TRBJ2-2; tentative D call: TRBD2 (6 bases). This CDR3 contains 16 residues. Germline CDR1 and CDR2: MGHDK and SYGVNS. Trimming took off 1 base at V and 3 bases at J, with 12 bases between the two ends.

This clone showed up just once. V usage is TRBV9 and J usage is TRBJ2-3; D gene uncertain. V lost 2 bases and J lost 1, with 8 bases in between. Looked up from germline, CDR1 is SGDLS and CDR2 is YYNGEE. The CDR3 extends over 14 amino acids. CDR3 coding DNA: TGTGCCAGCAGCGTTTCCCCCGGCACAGATACGCAGTATTTT. Encoded protein: CASSVSPGTDTQYF.

This clone was detected once. V and J are TRBV5-1 and TRBJ1-4; 10 bases are a match to TRBD1. The V gene's germline CDR1 is SGHRS and CDR2 YFSETQ. The CDR3 is 15 residues long. With V trimmed by 4 bases and J by 5 bases, 5 bases remained unmatched. The CDR3 is CASSRDRGQNEKLFF. In DNA, the CDR3 is TGCGCCAGCAGCCGGGACAGGGGACAGAATGAAAAACTGTTTTTT.

The chain joins TRBV7-9 to TRBJ1-1; unclear D gene. Germline CDR1 reads SEHNR; CDR2 reads FQNEAQ (reference sequence). This CDR3 has 14 amino acids. The germline V and J ends were trimmed by 1 base and 5 bases, with 11 bases remaining between them. CDR3 loop: CASSLERGGTEAFF. The CDR3 bases are TGTGCCAGCAGCTTAGAACGGGGAGGGACTGAAGCTTTCTTT.

This clone occurred once. The chain couples TRBV2 to TRBJ2-1, with 12 bases matching TRBD2. The CDR3 totals 20 residues. Trimming removed 4 bases from V and 6 bases from J; junction bases left unmatched: 19. Per the germline V gene, CDR1 is SNHLY and CDR2 is FYNNEI. The CDR3 spells CASSGLTGLAGRTEVNEQFF. CDR3 bases: TGTGCCAGCAGTGGGCTTACAGGACTAGCGGGGCGTACAGAGGTCAATGAGCAGTTCTTC. The whole variable domain, remainder taken from reference TRBV2 and TRBJ2-1, is EPEVTQTPSHQVTQMGQEVILRCVPISNHLYFYWYRQILGQKVEFLVSFYNNEISEKSEIFDDQFSVERPDGSNFTLKIRSTKLEDSAMYFCASSGLTGLAGRTEVNEQFFGPGTRLTVL.

This clone came up once. The chain joins TRBV30 to TRBJ2-7; a weak D match, TRBD1 (6 bases). V lost 0 bases and J lost 9, with 21 bases in between. The length of the CDR3 is 15 residues. Germline loops: CDR1 GTSNPN, CDR2 SVGIG (reference sequence). The CDR3 bases are TGTGCCTGGAGTGTCGACCCTTCAGGGGTCGGTGGGCAGTACTTC. Protein sequence: CAWSVDPSGVGGQYF.

Written as DNA, the CDR3 is TGTGCCAGCAGCTTCGGACTAGATACGCAGTATTTT. This translates into CASSFGLDTQYF. The chain links TRBV7-9 to TRBJ2-3; possible D gene TRBD2, 5 bases. Trimming took 3 bases from V and 5 from J, leaving 6 bases between them. Germline-derived CDR1 and CDR2 are SEHNR and FQNEAQ (reference sequence). This CDR3 has 12 residues.

This chain links TRBV6-1 with TRBJ1-4; D gene unclear. Germline V gene lookup returns CDR1 MNHNS and CDR2 SASEGT. Between the trimmed V and J ends, which lost 1 base and 15 bases, there was a span of 15 bases. The CDR3 length is 13 residues. This CDR3 reads CASSEVYLDKLFF. CDR3 coding DNA: TGTGCCAGCAGTGAAGTTTATCTTGACAAGTTGTTTTTT.

This chain connects TRBV4-1 to TRBJ2-2; no clear D. CDR1 is MGHRA and CDR2 is YSYEKL in the germline V gene. Trimming took off 4 bases at V and 2 bases at J, with 20 bases between the two ends. The CDR3 covers 18 residues. The CDR3 is CASSPTYTESLNTGELFF. The DNA of the CDR3 is TGCGCCAGCAGCCCAACGTATACAGAGAGCCTAAACACCGGGGAGCTGTTTTTT.

The V gene is TRBV7-9, the J gene TRBJ2-3; possible D gene TRBD2, 6 bases. This CDR3 has 15 amino acids. The germline V gene has CDR1 SEHNR and CDR2 FQNEAQ (reference sequence). V shed 1 base and J shed 4 bases, with 12 bases lying between them. The CDR3 nucleotides read TGTGCCAGCAGCTTAGTACGGGGGTACTCAGATACGCAGTATTTT. It yields the protein CASSLVRGYSDTQYF.

The gene calls are TRBV18 and TRBJ2-3; D not certain. This CDR3 is built from 13 residues. From germline, CDR1 is KGHSH and CDR2 LQKENI. V was shortened by 4 bases and J by 4 bases, with 9 bases between the two germline ends. The CDR3 region is CASSLQRSDTQYF. In nucleotides, the CDR3 is TGTGCCAGCTCACTCCAGCGTTCAGATACGCAGTATTTT.

The chain uses TRBV6-1 and TRBJ2-7; 8 bases agree with TRBD1. This CDR3 is built from 14 residues. Germline trimming cut 5 bases from V and 4 bases from J; bases unmatched to any gene: 7. Germline lookup yields CDR1 MNHNS and CDR2 SASEGT. The CDR3 loop is CASSKRQGRYEQYF. The CDR3 bases are TGTGCCAGCAGTAAACGACAGGGGCGGTACGAGCAGTACTTC.

The chain combines TRBV13 with TRBJ1-1; possible D gene TRBD1, 6 bases. CDR1 and CDR2 from the germline V gene are PRHDT and FYEKMQ (reference sequence). V gave up 2 bases and J gave up 4 bases, with 8 bases separating them. This CDR3 region has 13 residues. The CDR3 nucleotides read TGTGCCAGCAGCTTACAGGGGTCCACTGAAGCTTTCTTT. Amino acids: CASSLQGSTEAFF.